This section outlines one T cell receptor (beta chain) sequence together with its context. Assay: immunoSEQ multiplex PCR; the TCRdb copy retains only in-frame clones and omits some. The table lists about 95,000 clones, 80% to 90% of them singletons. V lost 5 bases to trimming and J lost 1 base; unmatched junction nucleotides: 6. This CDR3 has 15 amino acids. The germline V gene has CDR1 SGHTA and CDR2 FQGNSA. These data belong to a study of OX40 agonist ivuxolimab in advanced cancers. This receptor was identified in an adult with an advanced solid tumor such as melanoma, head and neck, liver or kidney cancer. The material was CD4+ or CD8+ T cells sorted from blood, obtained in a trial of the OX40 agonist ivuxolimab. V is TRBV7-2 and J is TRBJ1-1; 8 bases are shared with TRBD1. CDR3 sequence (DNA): TGTGCCAGCAGCGGGACAGGCCCCGGGAACACTGAAGCTTTCTTT. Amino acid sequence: CASSGTGPGNTEAFF.